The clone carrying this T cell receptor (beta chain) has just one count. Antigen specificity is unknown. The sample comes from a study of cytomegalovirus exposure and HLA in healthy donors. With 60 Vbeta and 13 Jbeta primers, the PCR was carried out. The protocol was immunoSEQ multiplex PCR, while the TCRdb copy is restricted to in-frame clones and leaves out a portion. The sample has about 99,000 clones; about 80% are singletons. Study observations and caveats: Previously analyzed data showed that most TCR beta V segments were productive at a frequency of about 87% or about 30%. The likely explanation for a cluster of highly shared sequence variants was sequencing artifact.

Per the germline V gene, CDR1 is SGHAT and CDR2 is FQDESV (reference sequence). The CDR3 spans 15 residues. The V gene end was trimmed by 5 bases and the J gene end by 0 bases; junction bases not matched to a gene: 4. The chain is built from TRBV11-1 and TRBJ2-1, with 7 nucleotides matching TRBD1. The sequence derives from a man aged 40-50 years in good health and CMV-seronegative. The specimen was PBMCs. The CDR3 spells CASSIDRVSYNEQFF. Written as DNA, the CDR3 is TGTGCCAGCAGCATCGACAGGGTCTCCTACAATGAGCAGTTCTTC.